Listed below are T cell receptor beta chains from one sample, sequenced in a study of blood T cell repertoires in COVID-19. Libraries were prepared by immunoSEQ multiplex PCR; TCRdb keeps only in-frame clonotypes and omits some of them. The table records roughly 440,000 clones, approximately 90% of them present only once. Sample: peripheral blood. Receptors originate from a woman aged 45-65 years with COVID-19, enrolled during active disease. Each CDR3 is given with its conserved first and last residue. The order of the fields is D gene, J gene, clone size, V gene, CDR3 protein, CDR3 DNA. The D gene is left open where the match is weak. Rows give clone size only sometimes, using once, few, many, or a class for an expanded clone.

.,TRBJ2-7,few,TRBV6-5,CASSSPTGLLYEQYF,TGTGCCAGCAGTTCACCGACAGGACTCCTCTACGAGCAGTACTTC
.,TRBJ1-2,.,TRBV11-2,CASSAGLYGYTF,TGTGCCAGCAGCGCAGGGCTTTATGGCTACACCTTC
.,TRBJ1-4,.,TRBV18,CANSHLTRATNEKLFF,TGTGCCAACTCACATCTCACGAGGGCGACTAATGAAAAACTGTTTTTT
.,TRBJ2-7,.,TRBV19,CASSRDFSYEQYF,TGTGCCAGTAGTCGGGACTTCTCCTACGAGCAGTACTTC
.,TRBJ1-4,once,TRBV5-4,CASSQGGAALEKLFF,TGTGCCAGCAGCCAAGGGGGGGCCGCGTTGGAAAAACTGTTTTTT
.,TRBJ1-2,.,TRBV7-8,CASSLTGVQGYTF,TGTGCCAGCAGTTTAACGGGGGTACAGGGCTACACCTTC
TRBD2,TRBJ2-7,.,TRBV7-3,CASSLSGGPYEQYF,TGTGCCAGCAGCCTGAGCGGGGGCCCCTACGAGCAGTACTTC
.,TRBJ1-5,few,TRBV6-2/TRBV6-3,CASSYMPRSSIAPQHF,TGTGCCAGCAGTTACATGCCACGGAGTAGCATTGCGCCCCAGCATTTT
TRBD1,TRBJ2-3,.,TRBV10-3,CAISEIPGQRTDTQYF,TGTGCCATCAGTGAGATTCCGGGACAGCGCACAGATACGCAGTATTTT
TRBD1,TRBJ1-4,once,TRBV7-9,CASSPGTGGSEKLFF,TGTGCCAGCAGCCCAGGGACAGGGGGCAGTGAAAAACTGTTTTTT
TRBD1,TRBJ1-1,.,TRBV19,CASMTGRDTEAFF,TGTGCCAGTATGACAGGGCGGGACACTGAAGCTTTCTTT
TRBD2,TRBJ2-7,.,TRBV5-4,CASTFGLAGTYEQYF,TGTGCCAGCACCTTCGGACTAGCGGGAACCTACGAGCAGTACTTC
TRBD1,TRBJ2-2,.,TRBV5-1,CASSLGQGVGELFF,TGCGCCAGCAGCTTGGGACAGGGAGTCGGGGAGCTGTTTTTT